Given below is one T cell receptor (beta chain) in context. Its antigen is unknown. V was pared by 5 bases and J by 9 bases, with 6 bases of the junction left unmatched. The CDR3 has 13 amino acids. Moderately to severely active ophthalmopathy under 3 months, CAS at least 3, NOSPECS at least 4. No donor had other autoimmune disease, uncontrolled infection, pregnancy or lactation. This sample is part of a study of Graves' ophthalmopathy and Graves' hyperthyroidism. The sequenced template was RNA, covering the TCR beta CDR3 region. Second-round multiplex PCR came after a first-round RT-PCR that employed HTBI primers. TCRdb fed the multiplex PCR reads into MiXCR, producing one record per CDR3 protein. The table records about 660,000 distinct CDR3 sequences, 35% to 45% of them present only once. Whole-study findings and limits: An 81.08% specificity and nearly 90% sensitivity were achieved by a 13-signature model that separated ophthalmopathy from stable hyperthyroidism. The majority of expanded thyroid clonotypes above 0.001 frequency also occurred in blood.

The sequenced material came from peripheral blood. This clonotype was sampled from an adult man with Graves' ophthalmopathy. This chain uses TRBV12-3 or TRBV12-4 with TRBJ1-5; 8 nucleotides agree with TRBD1. CDR3 in amino acids: CASSGQGGRPQHF. As DNA, the CDR3 is TGTGCCAGCAGTGGACAGGGAGGTAGGCCCCAGCATTTT.